Shown below are 2 T cell receptor beta chains from a single sample sequenced in a study of response to subunit inactivated influenza vaccine. Each CDR3 protein is one row after TCRdb ran MiXCR on the RT-PCR reads. The data contain about half a million distinct CDR3 sequences, approximately 7.6% of them seen just once; the ten biggest clones take up around 13%. Sequenced here: PBMCs from blood, sampled about 23 months after vaccination. These receptors came from a man aged 50 to 69 who received an inactivated influenza vaccine.

This chain joins TRBV30 and TRBJ2-7, with D possibly matching TRBD1 (5 bases). The CDR3 contains 14 residues. The germline gives CDR1 GTSNPN, CDR2 SVGIG (reference sequence). The V end was cut by 3 bases, the J end by 2 bases, with 14 bases between. In DNA, the CDR3 is TGTGCCTGGAGGGGTCGGCAGGGTACCTACGAGCAGTACTTC. Its translation is CAWRGRQGTYEQYF. The full variable domain, in which reference TRBV30 and TRBJ2-7 provide the parts outside the CDR3, is SQTIHQWPATLVQPVGSPLSLECTVEGTSNPNLYWYRQAAGRGLQLLFYSVGIGQISSEVPQNLSASRPQDRQFILSSKKLLLSDSGFYLCAWRGRQGTYEQYFGPGTRLTVT.

The rearrangement joins TRBV10-3 to TRBJ2-2; no definite D call. CDR1 and CDR2 (germline): ENHRY, SYGVKD. CDR3 length: 13 amino acids. Trimming took off 2 bases at V and 5 bases at J, with 6 bases between the two ends. The CDR3 protein is CAISEVGTGELFF. Here the CDR3 DNA reads TGTGCCATCAGTGAGGTCGGGACCGGGGAGCTGTTTTTT.